This T cell receptor (beta chain) is drawn from a study of cytomegalovirus exposure and HLA in healthy donors. PCR amplification relied on 60 Vbeta primers (plus 13 Jbeta primers). Profiling relied on immunoSEQ multiplex PCR, and the TCRdb table lists in-frame clones only, not all of them. The top ten hold about 0.69% of the sample, which has some 96,000 clones, roughly 78% seen once. With regard to this clone: Antigen specificity is unknown.

Notes on the study in general: In vitro work confirmed that a few CMV-associated chains recognize CMV antigens.

This CDR3 has 14 residues. Germline V gene data show CDR1 as MDHEN and CDR2 as SYDVKM. Trimming pared 5 bases from V and 3 bases from J, leaving 13 bases between. This receptor was identified in a woman in her sixties or seventies in good health and CMV-seronegative. The rearrangement links TRBV28 to TRBJ1-1; D may be TRBD1 (6 bases). The sequenced material came from PBMCs. The CDR3 bases are TGTGCCAGCAGTACCCCCGGGGGGCACACTGAAGCTTTCTTT. Its translation is CASSTPGGHTEAFF.